Listed below are T cell receptor beta chains from one sample, sequenced in a study of blood T cells in healthy people across ages. TCRdb reanalysed the 5' RACE reads using MiXCR and keeps one entry per CDR3 protein. The repertoire consists of about 800,000 distinct CDR3 sequences, with around 25% occurring once and the leading ten covering more than 3%. A further study also used this sample, focusing on T cells of mothers and their children.

Sequencing was done on a sample of blood. Receptor source: a boy aged 5-17 years in good health. Both conserved end residues are part of each CDR3. A D gene is named only where the DNA matches it firmly. The listing skips clone size in some rows; elsewhere it reads once, few, many or a size class.

j_call v_call clone_size cdr3_length d_call cdr3_aa cdr3_nt
TRBJ2-1 TRBV29-1 few 14 TRBD2 CSVVTSGPFNEQFF TGCAGCGTCGTGACTAGCGGGCCTTTCAATGAGCAGTTCTTC
TRBJ1-4 TRBV29-1 - 14 TRBD1 CSVGQGYTNEKLFF TGCAGCGTTGGACAGGGGTATACTAATGAAAAACTGTTTTTT
TRBJ1-2 TRBV20-1 few 15 - CSARDREIYGYGYTF TGCAGTGCTAGAGACCGGGAAATCTATGGGTATGGCTACACCTTC
TRBJ2-7 TRBV20-1 few 18 TRBD2 CSASGGFYASGNSYEQYF TGCAGTGCTAGTGGGGGGTTTTATGCTAGCGGAAACTCCTACGAGCAGTACTTC
TRBJ2-5 TRBV15 few 17 TRBD1 CATSRETKTGAKETQYF TGTGCCACCAGCAGAGAAACGAAGACAGGGGCGAAGGAGACCCAGTACTTC
TRBJ1-2 TRBV20-1 few 13 - CSASSGRPYGYTF TGCAGTGCTAGCTCAGGGCGCCCCTATGGCTACACCTTC
TRBJ1-5 TRBV6-2/TRBV6-3 few 14 - CASSYHRGNQPQHF TGTGCCAGCAGTTACCATCGGGGCAATCAGCCCCAGCATTTT
TRBJ2-5 TRBV4-3 few 14 - CASSQEPAQETQYF TGCGCCAGCAGCCAAGAACCAGCACAAGAGACCCAGTACTTC
TRBJ2-7 TRBV2 few 12 TRBD1 CASTPDREEQYF TGTGCCAGCACTCCCGACAGGGAAGAGCAGTACTTC
TRBJ2-1 TRBV28 few 16 - CASSSLGASSYNEQFF TGTGCCAGCAGTTCGTTAGGGGCGAGCTCCTACAATGAGCAGTTCTTC
TRBJ2-5 TRBV29-1 few 12 - CSAGPAQETQYF TGCAGCGCCGGCCCGGCTCAAGAGACCCAGTACTTC
TRBJ1-2 TRBV5-1 - 11 - CASGTTGGYTF TGCGCCAGCGGGACTACAGGCGGCTACACCTTC
TRBJ1-5 TRBV12-3/TRBV12-4 few 14 - CASSLFGEHQPQHF TGTGCCAGCAGTTTATTCGGGGAACATCAGCCCCAGCATTTT
TRBJ2-1 TRBV29-1 - 13 TRBD1 CSAGTGDYNEQFF TGCAGCGCCGGGACAGGGGACTACAATGAGCAGTTCTTC
TRBJ2-1 TRBV7-9 once 16 TRBD2 CASSPLGLAGDNEQFF TGTGCCAGCAGCCCTCTGGGACTAGCGGGAGACAATGAGCAGTTCTTC
TRBJ2-7 TRBV12-3/TRBV12-4 - 14 TRBD2 CASRTSGRTYEQYF TGTGCCAGCAGAACTAGCGGGAGGACCTACGAGCAGTACTTC
TRBJ2-3 TRBV6-5 - 14 - CASSYRGYEDTQYF TGTGCCAGCAGTTACCGGGGTTATGAAGATACGCAGTATTTT
TRBJ2-1 TRBV6-2/TRBV6-3 - 15 - CASSEQGGNYNEQFF TGTGCCAGCAGCGAACAGGGGGGGAACTACAATGAGCAGTTCTTC
TRBJ1-2 TRBV5-5 few 15 TRBD1 CASSLVDRGIGGYTF TGTGCCAGCAGCTTGGTGGACAGGGGGATTGGTGGCTACACCTTC
TRBJ1-2 TRBV21-1 few 15 - CASSSHQGPGGGYTF TGTGCCAGCAGCAGCCACCAGGGGCCGGGAGGCGGCTACACCTTC
TRBJ1-3 TRBV29-1 - 14 - CSVYAKNSGNTIYF TGCAGCGTTTATGCCAAAAACTCTGGAAACACCATATATTTT
TRBJ2-7 TRBV6-2/TRBV6-3 few 15 TRBD2 CASTLAPSGGHEQYF TGTGCCAGCACCCTTGCACCTAGCGGGGGGCACGAGCAGTACTTC
TRBJ1-4 TRBV4-3 few 19 - CASSQDLGTGTIFGEKLFF TGCGCCAGCAGCCAAGATTTGGGGACCGGAACGATTTTTGGGGAAAAACTGTTTTTT
TRBJ2-7 TRBV4-1 - 12 - CASSPGNLEQYF TGCGCCAGCAGCCCGGGTAACCTCGAGCAGTACTTC
TRBJ1-4 TRBV6-1 many 12 - CATTPGREKLFF TGTGCCACCACGCCGGGGAGGGAAAAACTGTTTTTT
TRBJ2-5 TRBV12-3/TRBV12-4 few 14 - CASSLTTSGGTQYF TGTGCCAGCAGTTTGACTACGTCGGGCGGGACCCAGTACTTC
TRBJ2-3 TRBV10-3 - 16 TRBD2 CAISVLPTSGTDTQYF TGTGCCATCAGTGTGCTCCCGACTAGCGGCACAGATACGCAGTATTTT
TRBJ2-3 TRBV6-4 - 15 - CASSPGLPTRDTQYF TGTGCCAGCAGCCCAGGACTCCCTACGAGAGATACGCAGTATTTT
TRBJ1-4 TRBV28 - 17 TRBD1 CASRRPGQGGTNEKLFF TGTGCCAGCAGAAGGCCCGGACAGGGGGGAACTAATGAAAAACTGTTTTTT
TRBJ2-1 TRBV7-3 - 16 TRBD2 CASSLYLSGGHNEQFF TGTGCCAGCAGCTTATATCTCAGCGGGGGCCACAATGAGCAGTTCTTC
TRBJ2-4 TRBV12-3/TRBV12-4 few 15 TRBD1 CAGSAPGTVKNIQYF TGTGCCGGCAGTGCCCCCGGGACAGTGAAAAACATTCAGTACTTC
TRBJ1-2 TRBV6-6 - 15 TRBD1 CASSYGTGSNYGYTF TGTGCCAGCAGTTACGGGACAGGCTCTAACTATGGCTACACCTTC
TRBJ2-7 TRBV20-1 - 15 TRBD1 CSARGPRQGAREQYF TGCAGTGCTAGGGGACCCCGACAGGGGGCCCGCGAGCAGTACTTC
TRBJ1-5 TRBV15 - 15 - CATSTVLRSNQPQHF TGTGCCACCAGCACTGTACTGCGGAGTAATCAGCCCCAGCATTTT
TRBJ2-2 TRBV12-3/TRBV12-4 once 15 - CASSWEGVNTGELFF TGTGCCAGCAGTTGGGAGGGGGTTAACACCGGGGAGCTGTTTTTT
TRBJ1-2 TRBV12-3/TRBV12-4 - 13 - CASSLQGYYGYTF TGTGCCAGCAGTTTACAGGGTTACTATGGCTACACCTTC
TRBJ2-7 TRBV20-1 few 13 - CSANSRRSYEQYF TGCAGTGCTAATAGCCGCCGGAGCTACGAGCAGTACTTC
TRBJ1-1 TRBV10-3 - 13 - CATLIHGGTEAFF TGTGCCACCTTAATCCACGGGGGCACTGAAGCTTTCTTT
TRBJ2-7 TRBV20-1 - 11 - CSAYLNYEQYF TGCAGTGCTTATCTTAACTACGAGCAGTACTTC
TRBJ2-5 TRBV29-1 - 12 - CSASISQETQYF TGCAGCGCCAGCATATCCCAAGAGACCCAGTACTTC
TRBJ2-1 TRBV6-1 - 16 TRBD2 CASSDTGLARYNEQFF TGTGCCAGCAGTGACACGGGACTAGCGAGATACAATGAGCAGTTCTTC
TRBJ2-5 TRBV29-1 - 12 - CSADGVEETQYF TGCAGCGCCGACGGTGTAGAAGAGACCCAGTACTTC
TRBJ2-1 TRBV6-5 - 15 TRBD2 CASRPGGSSYNEQFF TGTGCCAGCCGACCGGGGGGAAGCTCCTACAATGAGCAGTTCTTC
TRBJ2-7 TRBV6-6 few 16 - CASSYIGTISSYEQYF TGTGCCAGCAGTTACATCGGGACAATCAGCTCCTACGAGCAGTACTTC
TRBJ2-7 TRBV7-9 - 13 - CASSLFNAYEQYF TGTGCCAGCAGCTTATTCAATGCGTACGAGCAGTACTTC
TRBJ1-1 TRBV29-1 - 13 - CSVEGDPNTEAFF TGCAGCGTTGAAGGCGACCCGAACACTGAAGCTTTCTTT
TRBJ2-3 TRBV28 - 11 TRBD2 CASTATSTQYF TGTGCCAGCACCGCGACTAGCACGCAGTATTTT
TRBJ2-1 TRBV7-8 few 16 TRBD2 CASSLDERGSYNEQFF TGTGCCAGCAGCTTAGATGAGCGGGGGTCCTACAATGAGCAGTTCTTC
TRBJ1-4 TRBV6-6 - 15 TRBD1 CASKPGGTGNEKLFF TGTGCCAGCAAACCTGGGGGGACAGGAAATGAAAAACTGTTTTTT
TRBJ1-1 TRBV12-3/TRBV12-4 few 14 TRBD1 CASSPRQGDTEAFF TGTGCCAGCAGTCCCCGACAGGGGGACACTGAAGCTTTCTTT
TRBJ1-4 TRBV7-2 - 15 - CASSLMQANNEKLFF TGTGCCAGCAGCTTAATGCAGGCTAATAATGAAAAACTGTTTTTT
TRBJ2-7 TRBV30 - 14 - CAWSLGSFTYEQYF TGTGCCTGGAGTCTGGGGTCCTTTACCTACGAGCAGTACTTC
TRBJ2-7 TRBV2 - 12 - CASSRMAYEQYF TGTGCCAGCAGTCGGATGGCCTACGAGCAGTACTTC
TRBJ2-5 TRBV27 - 14 - CASSLVAGVETQYF TGTGCCAGCAGTTTAGTCGCCGGGGTGGAGACCCAGTACTTC
TRBJ1-3 TRBV28 - 15 TRBD1 CASRTGTGGGNTIYF TGTGCCAGCAGGACTGGGACAGGGGGCGGAAACACCATATATTTT